This TCR beta chain derives from a study of cytomegalovirus exposure and HLA in healthy donors. On the study more broadly: Earlier findings included about 120 million unique TCR beta sequences obtained from some 180 million T cells. Unique TCRs numbering around 80 million, obtained from HLA-typed donors, made up an early data release. Roughly four fifths of more than 300 genotyped donors fell in the Caucasian-associated ancestry cluster.

Study-level results: Per published reports, the classifier diagnosed cytomegalovirus status with high specificity and sensitivity.

Concerning this clone itself: What it binds is unknown.

It was with 60 Vbeta and 13 Jbeta primers that the PCR ran. Produced via immunoSEQ multiplex PCR; TCRdb's table is partial and in-frame only. The top ten hold around 2% of the sample, which has about 91,000 clones, around 60% seen once. After removal of 4 bases from V and 6 bases from J, the junction contained 5 bases not matched to a gene. Per the germline V gene, CDR1 is SGHNT and CDR2 is YYREEE (reference sequence). The CDR3 is 13 amino acids. The V and J genes are TRBV5-4 and TRBJ2-7; TRBD1 agrees at 9 bases. The sample taken for sequencing was PBMCs. The receptor's source is a human donor in good health. The CDR3 DNA follows: TGTGCCAGCAGCCGGGACAGGGAGGGCGAGCAGTACTTC. Its protein product is CASSRDREGEQYF.